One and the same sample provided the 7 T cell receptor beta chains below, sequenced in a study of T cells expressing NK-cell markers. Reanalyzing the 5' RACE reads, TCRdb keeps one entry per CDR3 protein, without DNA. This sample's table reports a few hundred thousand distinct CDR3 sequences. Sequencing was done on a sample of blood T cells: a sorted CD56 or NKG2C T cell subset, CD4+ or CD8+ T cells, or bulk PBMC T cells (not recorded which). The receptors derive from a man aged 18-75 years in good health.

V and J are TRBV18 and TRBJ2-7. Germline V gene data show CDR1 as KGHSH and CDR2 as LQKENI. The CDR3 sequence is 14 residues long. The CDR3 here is CASSPATRSNEQYF.

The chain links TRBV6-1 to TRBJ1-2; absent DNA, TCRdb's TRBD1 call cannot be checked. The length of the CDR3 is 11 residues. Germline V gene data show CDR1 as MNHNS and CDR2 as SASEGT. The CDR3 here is CASTLTWGYTF.

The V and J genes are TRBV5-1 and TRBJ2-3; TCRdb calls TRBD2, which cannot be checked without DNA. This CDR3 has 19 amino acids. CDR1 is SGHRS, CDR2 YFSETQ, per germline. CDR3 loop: CASSPGTSGVFPSTDTQYF.

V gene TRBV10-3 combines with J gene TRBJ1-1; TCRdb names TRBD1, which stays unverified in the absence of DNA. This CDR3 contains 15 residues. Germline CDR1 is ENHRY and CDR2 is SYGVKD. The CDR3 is CAISRYGTGDTEAFF.

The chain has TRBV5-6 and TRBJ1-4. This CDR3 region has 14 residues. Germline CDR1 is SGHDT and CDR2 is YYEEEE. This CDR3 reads CASSVGWEYEKLFF.

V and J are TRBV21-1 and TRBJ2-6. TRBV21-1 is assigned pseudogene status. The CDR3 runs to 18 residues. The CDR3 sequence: CASSKVRHQSSGANVLTF.

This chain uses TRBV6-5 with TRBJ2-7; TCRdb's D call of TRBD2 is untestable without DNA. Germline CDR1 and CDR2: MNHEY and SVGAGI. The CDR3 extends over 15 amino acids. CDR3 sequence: CASSYQPPISYEQYF.